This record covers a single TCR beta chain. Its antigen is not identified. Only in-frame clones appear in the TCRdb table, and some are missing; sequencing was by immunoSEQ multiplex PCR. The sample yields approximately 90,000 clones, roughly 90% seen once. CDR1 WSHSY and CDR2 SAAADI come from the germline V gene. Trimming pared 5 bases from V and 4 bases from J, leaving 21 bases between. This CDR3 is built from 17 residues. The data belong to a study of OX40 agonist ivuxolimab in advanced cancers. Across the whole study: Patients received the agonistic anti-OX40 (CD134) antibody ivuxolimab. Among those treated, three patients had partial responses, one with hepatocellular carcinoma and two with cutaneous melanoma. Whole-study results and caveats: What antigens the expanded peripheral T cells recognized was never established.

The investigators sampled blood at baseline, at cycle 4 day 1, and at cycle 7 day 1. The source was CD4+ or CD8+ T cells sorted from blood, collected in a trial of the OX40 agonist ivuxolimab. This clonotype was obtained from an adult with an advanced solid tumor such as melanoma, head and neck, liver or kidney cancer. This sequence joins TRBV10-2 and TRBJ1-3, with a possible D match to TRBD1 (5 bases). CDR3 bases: TGCGCCAGCAGTACTCTTCAGACAGCTCCGGGGGGAAACACCATATATTTT. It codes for CASSTLQTAPGGNTIYF.